The subject of this entry is one TCR beta chain. The same CDR3 also results from other DNA sequences found in this sample. The record originates from a study of CD8+ T cells in alopecia areata. CDR1 is SGHDN and CDR2 is FVKESK in the germline V gene. This CDR3 is 11 amino acids long. V lost 3 bases and J lost 3, with 1 base in between. RNA extraction was followed by reverse transcription into cDNA, which acted as the sequencing template. Libraries were prepared by immunoSEQ multiplex PCR; TCRdb keeps only in-frame clonotypes and omits some of them. This table holds 120,000 to 150,000 clones, around 47% found once.

The TCR comes from a human donor with alopecia areata. This chain uses TRBV14 with TRBJ2-3; D is ambiguous. Sequenced sample: CD4+ T cells sorted from blood. The CDR3 loop is CASSHTDTQYF. Here the CDR3 DNA reads TGTGCCAGCAGCCATACAGATACGCAGTATTTT.